This entry lists 11 T cell receptor beta chains sequenced from one sample in a study of blood T cell repertoires in COVID-19. TCRdb keeps only in-frame clones here, not all; method: immunoSEQ multiplex PCR. The sample has about 190,000 clones; more than 75% are singletons. Specimen: PBMCs or T cells enriched from blood (not recorded which). The receptors originated from a woman aged 45-65 years with acute COVID-19.

This chain links TRBV29-1 with TRBJ1-2, with D possibly matching TRBD1 (5 bases). Germline V gene data show CDR1 as SQVTM and CDR2 as ANQGSEA. V lost 5 bases to trimming and J lost 8 bases, with 18 bases between them. The length of the CDR3 is 13 residues. The CDR3 nucleotides read TGCAGCGTTCGTCAGCAGGGTATGGGCGGCTACACCTTC. Its translation is CSVRQQGMGGYTF.

V and J are TRBV30 and TRBJ1-2; TRBD1 might be the D (6 bases). Germline CDR1 and CDR2: GTSNPN and SVGIG (reference sequence). V lost 6 bases and J lost 4, with 12 bases in between. This CDR3 region has 12 residues. Here the CDR3 reads CACNRAVYGYTF. Here the CDR3 DNA reads TGTGCCTGCAACAGGGCGGTCTATGGCTACACCTTC.

Worth noting for this clone: A junction end diverges from the germline sequence, so it may reflect a read error. The rearrangement uses TRBV7-7 and TRBJ2-5, with 9 nucleotides matching TRBD1. From germline, CDR1 is SSHAT and CDR2 FNYEAQ (reference sequence). CDR3 length: 15 amino acids. This chain's CDR3 is CASSLGGTGRETQYF. The CDR3 DNA reads as TGTGCTAGCAGCTTAGGGGGGACAGGGAGAGAGACCCAGTACTTC.

CDR3 bases: TGTGCCAGCAGTTTGCTTTGGGTCGGGGGAGAGACCCAGTACTTC. Its translation: CASSLLWVGGETQYF. J is TRBJ2-5 and V is TRBV28, with D possibly TRBD2 on 6 matching bases. Germline V gene lookup returns CDR1 MDHEN and CDR2 SYDVKM. CDR3 size: 15 residues. V shed 3 bases and J shed 4 bases, with 15 bases lying between them.

The chain recombines TRBV18 with TRBJ2-3, with 10 bases lining up with TRBD1. The CDR3 has 16 amino acids. Trimming removed 4 bases from V and 0 bases from J; junction bases left unmatched: 4. CDR1 is KGHSH and CDR2 is LQKENI in the germline V gene. This CDR3 is CASSRDRGDSTDTQYF. For the CDR3, the DNA is TGTGCCAGCTCACGGGACAGGGGCGATAGCACAGATACGCAGTATTTT. The entire variable domain, with the rest obtained from reference TRBV18 and TRBJ2-3, is as follows: NAGVMQNPRHLVRRRGQEARLRCSPMKGHSHVYWYRQLPEEGLKFMVYLQKENIIDESGMPKERFSAEFPKEGPSILRIQQVVRGDSAAYFCASSRDRGDSTDTQYFGPGTRLTVL.

The rearrangement links TRBV7-2 to TRBJ2-1, with D possibly being TRBD2 (5 bases). The V gene's germline CDR1 is SGHTA and CDR2 FQGNSA. CDR3 size: 16 residues. Trimming removed 5 bases at V and 6 bases at J, with 20 bases between. The DNA for the CDR3 is TGTGCCAGCAGCCAGGAACCACCGGGGAGCTTCAATGAGCAGTTCTTC. The encoded protein is CASSQEPPGSFNEQFF.

The chain links TRBV4-1 to TRBJ2-3; 8 bases are shared with TRBD1. The CDR3 extends over 16 amino acids. V gave up 1 base and J gave up 6 bases; unmatched junction bases: 9. The germline CDR1 and CDR2 sequences are MGHRA and YSYEKL. CDR3 coding DNA: TGCGCCAGCAGCCAAGCCGGACAGGGCTTAGGGGATACGCAGTATTTT. It encodes CASSQAGQGLGDTQYF.

Concerning this clone itself: The junction departs from germline at one end; a sequencing error may be responsible. The chain has TRBV7-9 and TRBJ2-1; possible D gene TRBD2, 5 bases. CDR1 and CDR2 from the germline V gene are SEHNR and FQNEAQ (reference sequence). CDR3 size: 16 residues. In nucleotides, the CDR3 is TGTGCCAGCAGGTTAGACTATCAGAGCTCCTACAATGAGCAGTTCTTC. This gives the protein CASRLDYQSSYNEQFF.

The chain couples TRBV24-1 to TRBJ1-2; possible D gene TRBD1, 6 bases. The germline V gene has CDR1 KGHDR and CDR2 SFDVKD. The V end was cut by 3 bases, the J end by 2 bases, with 12 bases between. The CDR3 loop spans 15 amino acids. The CDR3 nucleotides read TGTGCCACCAGTGATGGGGGGGGCGAGAACTATGGCTACACCTTC. This translates into CATSDGGGENYGYTF.

This clone occurred a few times. The chain has TRBV24-1 and TRBJ1-5; 11 bases line up with TRBD1. Germline values: CDR1 KGHDR, CDR2 SFDVKD. The V and J ends lost 9 bases and 11 bases, in that order; junction bases with no gene match: 11. This CDR3 comprises 14 residues. This CDR3 is CATQGTGTGGTQHF. CDR3 nucleotides: TGTGCCACCCAAGGGACCGGGACAGGGGGAACCCAGCATTTT.

This chain uses TRBV27 with TRBJ2-2, with 8 bases that match TRBD1. Germline values: CDR1 MNHEY, CDR2 SMNVEV (reference sequence). Trimming took 6 bases from V and 1 from J; bases not matched to a gene: 4. The CDR3 is 15 residues long. CDR3: CASRGGTGNTGELFF. DNA of the CDR3: TGTGCCAGCAGGGGCGGGACAGGGAACACCGGGGAGCTGTTTTTT.